A single sample gave rise to the 5 T cell receptor beta chains below, sequenced in a study of blood T cell repertoires in COVID-19. Method: immunoSEQ multiplex PCR; TCRdb's copy keeps in-frame clones and lacks some. The repertoire holds fewer than 200,000 clones, with roughly 80% as singletons. The material sequenced was peripheral blood. The receptor source for this set is a man between 60 and 75 years old with acute or convalescent COVID-19.

The chain is built from TRBV5-1 and TRBJ2-2; D perhaps matches TRBD2 (5 bases). From germline, CDR1 is SGHRS and CDR2 YFSETQ. V lost 1 base and J lost 2, with 6 bases in between. The CDR3 length is 14 residues. The CDR3 spells CASSLRENTGELFF. The CDR3 DNA follows: TGCGCCAGCAGCTTGCGGGAAAACACCGGGGAGCTGTTTTTT. The variable domain in full, completed from reference TRBV5-1 and TRBJ2-2, reads KAGVTQTPRYLIKTRGQQVTLSCSPISGHRSVSWYQQTPGQGLQFLFEYFSETQRNKGNFPGRFSGRQFSNSRSEMNVSTLELGDSALYLCASSLRENTGELFFGEGSRLTVL.

The chain carries TRBV19 and TRBJ2-7; no reliable D call. This CDR3 has 12 amino acids. Germline V gene data show CDR1 as LNHDA and CDR2 as SQIVND (reference sequence). Trimming took off 0 bases at V and 2 bases at J, with 2 bases between the two ends. In DNA, the CDR3 is TGTGCCAGTAGTATAGACACCTACGAGCAGTACTTC. This sequence encodes CASSIDTYEQYF.

The V and J genes are TRBV24-1 and TRBJ1-2; the match to TRBD1 covers 12 bases. The CDR3 sequence is 16 residues long. The V gene's germline CDR1 is KGHDR and CDR2 SFDVKD. V gave up 4 bases and J gave up 4 bases; unmatched junction bases: 6. Here the CDR3 DNA reads TGTGCCACCAGTGAAGGGACAGGGGGCCTACTCTATGGCTACACCTTC. This gives the protein CATSEGTGGLLYGYTF.

Only a few counts were recorded for this clone. V usage is TRBV7-8 and J usage is TRBJ1-1; maybe TRBD1 (5 bases). Germline V gene data show CDR1 as SGHVS and CDR2 as FQNEAQ. The CDR3 runs 15 residues. Trimming took 5 bases from V and 0 from J, leaving 13 bases between them. The chain's CDR3 is CASSRRQTMNTEAFF. The CDR3 bases are TGTGCCAGCAGCCGAAGACAGACAATGAACACTGAAGCTTTCTTT.

The chain has TRBV10-3 and TRBJ1-4; unclear D gene. Per the germline V gene, CDR1 is ENHRY and CDR2 is SYGVKD. The CDR3 extends over 14 amino acids. The V end lost 3 bases, the J end lost 8 bases, and 13 bases lay between the germline ends. The CDR3 region has the DNA TGTGCCATCAGTGAATTGGTGCGAGGGGAAAAACTGTTTTTT. Its protein product is CAISELVRGEKLFF.